The 28 T cell receptor beta chains given below trace back to one sample, sequenced in a study of control samples from healthy donors and cancer patients. The data were produced by immunoSEQ multiplex PCR, yet TCRdb's version contains in-frame clones alone and is incomplete. Here the sample spans around 150,000 clones, over 85% being singletons. Sample: blood. The receptor source for this set is a man aged 25-45 years in good health.

The rearrangement links TRBV7-9 to TRBJ2-1; D may be TRBD2 (6 bases). CDR1 SEHNR and CDR2 FQNEAQ come from the germline V gene (reference sequence). The CDR3 spans 17 residues. V was clipped by 2 bases and J by 2 bases, with 16 bases between them. The CDR3 loop is CASSLFGFAGPYNEQFF. The CDR3, as DNA: TGTGCCAGCAGCTTATTCGGGTTTGCGGGGCCCTACAATGAGCAGTTCTTC.

The chain employs TRBV28 and TRBJ2-2; no firm D call. This CDR3 is built from 11 residues. V lost 8 bases, J lost 6 bases, and 7 bases lay in between. The germline gives CDR1 MDHEN, CDR2 SYDVKM. CDR3 loop: CASRIAGELFF. The CDR3 nucleotides are TGTGCCAGCCGCATAGCCGGGGAGCTGTTTTTT.

J is TRBJ2-2 and V is TRBV10-2; 7 bases are a match to TRBD2. Trimming at V came to 8 bases and at J to 7 bases, leaving 7 bases not matched to a gene. The CDR3 has 13 amino acids. From germline, CDR1 is WSHSY and CDR2 SAAADI. The DNA for the CDR3 is TGCGCCAGCCATGGACTAGTGGTCGGGGAGCTGTTTTTT. Amino acid sequence: CASHGLVVGELFF.

The chain couples TRBV28 to TRBJ2-2; a weak D match, TRBD2 (6 bases). The germline CDR1 and CDR2 sequences are MDHEN and SYDVKM. This CDR3 has 12 amino acids. In DNA, the CDR3 is TGTGTTGTAGCGGAGAACACCGGGGAGCTGTTTTTT. This gives the protein CVVAENTGELFF.

The J gene is TRBJ2-5, the V gene TRBV7-2, with TRBD1 identical over 7 bases. The germline V gene encodes CDR1 SGHTA and CDR2 FQGNSA. J lost 3 bases, V lost 4 bases, and 8 bases had no gene match. CDR3 length: 15 residues. CDR3 nucleotide sequence: TGTGCCAGCAGCTCGGGCACGGGACAGAAAGAGACCCAGTACTTC. Its translation: CASSSGTGQKETQYF.

The CDR3 coding sequence is TGTGCCAGTAGTACCCGACCCCCTCCTGAAGCTTTCTTT. Translating gives CASSTRPPPEAFF. The chain couples TRBV19 to TRBJ1-1; D remains ambiguous. Germline V gives CDR1 LNHDA, CDR2 SQIVND (reference sequence). V was cut by 4 bases and J by 6 bases, with 12 bases left in between. The CDR3 sequence is 13 residues long.

This chain uses TRBV18 with TRBJ2-6; tentative D call: TRBD2 (5 bases). Germline CDR1 reads KGHSH; CDR2 reads LQKENI. CDR3 size: 15 residues. Between the trimmed V and J ends, which lost 3 bases and 0 bases, there was a span of 6 bases. CDR3 amino acids: CASSPAGSGANVLTF. The CDR3 coding sequence is TGTGCCAGCTCACCTGCGGGCTCTGGGGCCAACGTCCTGACTTTC.

The table lists this clone with a count of one. The rearrangement links TRBV19 to TRBJ1-1, with a tentative D call TRBD1 (6 bases). Looked up from germline, CDR1 is LNHDA and CDR2 is SQIVND (reference sequence). Trimming removed 7 bases from V and 0 bases from J, with 27 bases in between. The CDR3 is 19 residues long. The CDR3 spells CASTVNRDTSTNLNTEAFF. DNA of the CDR3: TGTGCCAGTACCGTAAACCGGGACACTTCAACTAATTTGAACACTGAAGCTTTCTTT.

The CDR3 sequence: CASSQDRGGPETQYF. The CDR3 nucleotides are TGTGCCAGCAGCCAAGATAGGGGGGGTCCAGAGACCCAGTACTTC. The rearrangement joins TRBV4-2 to TRBJ2-5; the D gene is possibly TRBD2 (7 bases). Germline CDR1 LGHNA, CDR2 YNFKEQ. V was clipped by 0 bases and J by 4 bases, with 12 bases between them. The CDR3 extends over 15 amino acids.

This clone was counted at least ten times. V gene TRBV7-9 combines with J gene TRBJ1-5; the D gene is possibly TRBD1 (5 bases). V shed 5 bases and J shed 5 bases, with 22 bases lying between them. The CDR3 contains 17 residues. In germline, CDR1 is SEHNR, CDR2 FQNEAQ (reference sequence). For the CDR3, the DNA is TGTGCCAGCAGCCTAGGAGGGAGGGAGGGGTGGCATCAGCCCCAGCATTTT. It specifies CASSLGGREGWHQPQHF.

Note on this clone: Other nucleotide sequences in the sample specify the same CDR3. The chain recombines TRBV7-8 with TRBJ2-2; D might be TRBD2 (6 bases). The V end was cut by 1 base, the J end by 4 bases, with 13 bases between. CDR1 SGHVS and CDR2 FQNEAQ come from the germline V gene. The CDR3 has 16 residues. The CDR3 here is CASSLGSGGRTGELFF. CDR3 coding DNA: TGTGCCAGCAGCTTAGGCTCCGGGGGACGCACCGGGGAGCTGTTTTTT.

V gene TRBV6-6 combines with J gene TRBJ1-2, with a possible D match to TRBD1 (6 bases). V was shortened by 7 bases and J by 3 bases, with 21 bases between the two germline ends. CDR1 and CDR2 from the germline V gene are MNHNY and SVGAGI (reference sequence). The CDR3 extends over 16 amino acids. The CDR3 sequence: CASTSFQQGHYYGYTF. The CDR3 DNA follows: TGTGCCAGCACATCTTTCCAGCAGGGACACTACTATGGCTACACCTTC.

The V gene is TRBV4-3, the J gene TRBJ2-3, with unresolved D. Germline CDR1 LGHNA, CDR2 YSLEER. This CDR3 region has 16 residues. V was trimmed by 0 bases and J by 2 bases, leaving 12 bases between them. As DNA, the CDR3 is TGCGCCAGCAGCCAAGATGAGGCGGTATACACAGATACGCAGTATTTT. This encodes CASSQDEAVYTDTQYF.

The rearrangement links TRBV28 to TRBJ1-5, with 9 nucleotides matching TRBD1. CDR3 length equals 16 residues. Looked up from germline, CDR1 is MDHEN and CDR2 is SYDVKM. V dropped 6 bases and J dropped 7; count of bases not matched to a gene: 13. DNA of the CDR3: TGTGCCAGCAGCCTACCCGGGACAGGGACCCTCCAGCCCCAGCATTTT. This sequence encodes CASSLPGTGTLQPQHF.

This sequence joins TRBV15 and TRBJ1-1; D unclear. This CDR3 is built from 13 residues. Germline CDR1 reads LNHNV; CDR2 reads YYDKDF (reference sequence). V lost 5 bases to trimming and J lost 2 bases, with 9 bases between them. In nucleotides, the CDR3 is TGTGCCACCAGCGTAAGACTCAACACTGAAGCTTTCTTT. The encoded protein is CATSVRLNTEAFF.

This clone was detected once. The CDR3 spells CATRANYGYTF. In nucleotides, the CDR3 is TGTGCCACGCGTGCTAACTATGGCTACACCTTC. The chain links TRBV28 to TRBJ1-2; no clear D. Germline V gene sequence: CDR1 MDHEN, CDR2 SYDVKM. V lost 10 bases and J lost 0, with 6 bases in between. There are 11 residues in the CDR3.

V is TRBV6-6 and J is TRBJ1-5; D unclear. Germline V lookup: CDR1 MNHNY, CDR2 SVGAGI (reference sequence). V lost 0 bases, J lost 1 base, and 7 bases lay in between. The CDR3 loop spans 15 amino acids. Here the CDR3 DNA reads TGTGCCAGCAGTTACTCCTTTGGGAGCAATCAGCCCCAGCATTTT. Protein: CASSYSFGSNQPQHF.

Remarks on this clone: Within the sample, other DNA sequences also encode this same CDR3. The V call is TRBV28, the J call TRBJ1-6; no definite D call. CDR1 MDHEN and CDR2 SYDVKM come from the germline V gene. With 3 bases removed from V and 0 bases from J, the gap between germline ends came to 0 bases. The CDR3 has 13 residues. Here the CDR3 reads CASSFSYNSPLHF. The CDR3 DNA follows: TGTGCCAGCAGTTTCTCCTATAATTCACCCCTCCACTTT.

The chain uses TRBV15 and TRBJ1-2; no clear D gene. The germline V gene encodes CDR1 LNHNV and CDR2 YYDKDF (reference sequence). Trimming cost V 1 base and J 8 bases, with 14 bases left between them. The CDR3 sequence is 14 residues long. The CDR3 spells CATSRGVFPRGYTF. Here the CDR3 DNA reads TGTGCCACCAGCAGAGGTGTTTTCCCAAGGGGCTACACCTTC.

The rearrangement links TRBV18 to TRBJ1-5; no firm D call. V was pared by 4 bases and J by 0 bases, with 13 bases between. Germline assignment: CDR1 KGHSH and CDR2 LQKENI. The CDR3 has 16 amino acids. CDR3 region: CASSQNAGYSNQPQHF. The CDR3 coding sequence is TGTGCCAGCTCACAAAACGCAGGATATAGCAATCAGCCCCAGCATTTT.

This clone was seen once. The DNA is omitted, as the CDR3 cannot be located on it reliably, and the CDR3 follows TCRdb's listing. The J gene is TRBJ1-1, the V gene TRBV12-3 or TRBV12-4; the table's D call of TRBD1 was not tested on the DNA. Inclusive of both ends, the CDR3 amounts to 11 amino acids. CDR3: CASSFGQGSFF.

DNA of the CDR3: TGTGCCACCAGCAGAGATCGAGGGGGCAGGTACGAGCAGTACTTC. It translates to CATSRDRGGRYEQYF. The chain uses TRBV15 and TRBJ2-7; 7 bases are a match to TRBD1. Germline V gene lookup returns CDR1 LNHNV and CDR2 YYDKDF (reference sequence). CDR3 length equals 15 residues. V was clipped by 0 bases and J by 4 bases; unmatched bases: 6.

This chain joins TRBV5-1 and TRBJ1-6, with 11 bases matching TRBD1. This CDR3 spans 16 amino acids. Germline V gene sequence: CDR1 SGHRS, CDR2 YFSETQ. V shed 4 bases and J 10 bases; nucleotides not matched to a gene: 10. The CDR3 region is CASSPGTGGQGSPLHF. CDR3 bases: TGCGCCAGCAGCCCGGGGACAGGGGGACAAGGGTCACCCCTCCACTTT.

This chain connects TRBV15 to TRBJ1-6, with unresolved D. Germline-derived CDR1 and CDR2 are LNHNV and YYDKDF (reference sequence). CDR3 length: 14 amino acids. V was cut by 2 bases and J by 7 bases, with 9 bases left in between. CDR3 in amino acids: CATSRLYGNSPLHF. CDR3 coding DNA: TGTGCCACCAGCAGACTTTACGGGAATTCACCCCTCCACTTT.

The chain carries TRBV5-1 and TRBJ2-1; 13 bases line up with TRBD2. The J segment lost 9 bases and the V segment lost 2 bases, leaving 11 bases of the junction unmatched. Germline CDR1 SGHRS, CDR2 YFSETQ. CDR3 size: 17 residues. CDR3 DNA sequence: TGCGCCAGCAGCTTCCTGGGACTAGCGGGACCGGGGGGTGAGCAGTTCTTC. It specifies CASSFLGLAGPGGEQFF.

This chain links TRBV24-1 with TRBJ1-1; D perhaps matches TRBD1 (5 bases). V dropped 1 base and J dropped 7 bases, with 15 bases sitting between them. The CDR3 contains 15 residues. The germline CDR1 and CDR2 sequences are KGHDR and SFDVKD. The CDR3 DNA is TGTGCCACCAGTGATTTACAGGTCTCAGTGCTTGAAGCTTTCTTT. Translating gives CATSDLQVSVLEAFF.

V gene TRBV28 combines with J gene TRBJ2-1, with D perhaps assigned TRBD1 or TRBD2 (5 bases each). With 1 base removed from V and 3 bases from J, the gap between germline ends came to 16 bases. Germline values: CDR1 MDHEN, CDR2 SYDVKM. This CDR3 is built from 17 residues. CDR3 DNA: TGTGCCAGCAGTTTATTCTGGACACTAGAGGGCTACAATGAGCAGTTCTTC. Protein: CASSLFWTLEGYNEQFF.

This CDR3 reads CASSEVWWEGSSSYEQYF. For the CDR3, the DNA is TGTGCCAGCAGTGAAGTCTGGTGGGAGGGGTCGAGCTCCTACGAGCAGTACTTC. V gene TRBV2 combines with J gene TRBJ2-7, with 7 bases identical to TRBD2. V was clipped by 1 base and J by 0 bases; unmatched bases: 12. The CDR3 contains 18 residues. Germline CDR1 SNHLY, CDR2 FYNNEI.